This record concerns one T cell receptor (beta chain) sequence. For CDR3 and TCR beta VDJ profiling, genomic DNA was the template used. TCRdb re-called the reads through MiXCR, storing one row per CDR3 protein. The data show 300,000 or so distinct CDR3 sequences, 55% to 60% seen once. The data were taken from a study of CD8+CD57+ T cells in acquired aplastic anemia. Between the trimmed V and J ends, which lost 2 bases and 0 bases, there was a span of 7 bases. There are 14 residues in the CDR3. Germline CDR1 SGHDT, CDR2 YYEEEE. The V call is TRBV5-6, the J call TRBJ2-3; tentative D call: TRBD1 (5 bases). This sequence originates from a human donor with severe aplastic anemia or a healthy control (not recorded which). Sequenced sample: sorted CD4+, CD8+, or CD8+CD57+ T cells (not recorded which) from PBMCs. The CDR3: CASSFSGSTDTQYF. In DNA, the CDR3 is TGTGCCAGCAGCTTTTCAGGGAGCACAGATACGCAGTATTTT.